These 27 T cell receptor beta chains share one sample of origin, sequenced in a study of human CD8 memory T cell subsets. The study classified TPEX cells as CCR7+ PD-1+ TIGIT+ early memory CD8+ T cells bearing exhausted-like traits. The TCR beta sequencing libraries came from UMI-labeled 5' RACE. Reprocessing the 5' RACE reads, TCRdb reports a single entry for every CDR3 protein and omits DNA. The sample data list approximately 10,000 distinct CDR3 sequences. The sequenced material came from CD8+ T cells from PBMCs. All receptors derive from a human donor in good health.

This chain connects TRBV28 to TRBJ1-5; the TRBD1 assignment by TCRdb is unverifiable without DNA. The CDR3 covers 14 residues. Germline V gene sequence: CDR1 MDHEN, CDR2 SYDVKM. CDR3: CASSFSGPNQPQHF.

The CDR3 spells CASSPGTGKNIQYF. The chain uses TRBV5-6 and TRBJ2-4; without DNA, the TCRdb call of TRBD1 cannot be checked. The germline V gene encodes CDR1 SGHDT and CDR2 YYEEEE. The CDR3 has 14 residues.

This clonotype is called medium-sized based on its frequency. The V call is TRBV6-5, the J call TRBJ1-1; TCRdb returns TRBD1, unconfirmable since there is no DNA. CDR1 and CDR2 from the germline V gene are MNHEY and SVGAGI. The CDR3 loop spans 14 amino acids. The CDR3 sequence: CASSPGTGGTEAFF.

The rearrangement links TRBV7-8 to TRBJ1-2. Germline lookup yields CDR1 SGHVS and CDR2 FQNEAQ. This CDR3 comprises 13 residues. The CDR3 loop reads CASTSDGYYGYTF.

V and J are TRBV11-2 and TRBJ2-7; absent DNA, TCRdb's TRBD1 call cannot be checked. CDR1 is SGHAT and CDR2 is FQNNGV in the germline V gene. This CDR3 region has 13 residues. This CDR3 reads CASSLGQGNEQYF.

The CDR3 loop reads CASSWANEQFF. J is TRBJ2-1 and V is TRBV4-2. CDR1 LGHNA and CDR2 YNFKEQ come from the germline V gene. There are 11 residues in the CDR3.

This sequence joins TRBV9 and TRBJ2-7; with no DNA, the TCRdb D assignment of TRBD1 cannot be verified. The CDR3 runs to 15 residues. Germline V lookup: CDR1 SGDLS, CDR2 YYNGEE. CDR3 in amino acids: CASSVNWNRAYEQYF. Full variable domain (rest looked up from reference TRBV9 and TRBJ2-7): DSGVTQTPKHLITATGQRVTLRCSPRSGDLSVYWYQQSLDQGLQFLIQYYNGEERAKGNILERFSAQQFPDLHSELNLSSLELGDSALYFCASSVNWNRAYEQYFGPGTRLTVT.

The chain carries TRBV14 and TRBJ1-2. CDR1 and CDR2 (germline): SGHDN, FVKESK. The CDR3 runs to 17 residues. The CDR3 protein is CASSQDMGSRGDYGYTF.

The chain is built from TRBV28 and TRBJ2-7. CDR1 MDHEN and CDR2 SYDVKM come from the germline V gene. The CDR3 has 12 residues. The CDR3 sequence is CASSSGYYEQYF.

This chain connects TRBV4-3 to TRBJ2-1; TCRdb's D call of TRBD1 is untestable without DNA. The V gene's germline CDR1 is LGHNA and CDR2 YSLEER. CDR3 length: 15 amino acids. CDR3: CASSLTGVTFDEQFF.

The chain carries TRBV6-6 and TRBJ2-3; TCRdb proposes TRBD1, but this gene call is untestable without DNA. The germline CDR1 and CDR2 sequences are MNHNY and SVGAGI (reference sequence). The CDR3 sequence is 19 residues long. CDR3 in amino acids: CASSYSPEDRGVATDTQYF.

The chain has TRBV28 and TRBJ2-3; TCRdb picks TRBD1, but there is no DNA to check that call. Germline V gene sequence: CDR1 MDHEN, CDR2 SYDVKM. This CDR3 region has 16 residues. Here the CDR3 reads CASSSLDRGQPDTQYF.

The chain couples TRBV7-9 to TRBJ2-7; TCRdb's D gene call, TRBD1, goes unchecked for lack of DNA. CDR3 length: 14 residues. Germline V lookup: CDR1 SEHNR, CDR2 FQNEAQ (reference sequence). CDR3 protein: CASSTPGQGYEQYF.

J is TRBJ1-2 and V is TRBV2. The CDR3 is 12 amino acids. Looked up from germline, CDR1 is SNHLY and CDR2 is FYNNEI. The CDR3 sequence: CAIQVSSFGYTF.

This clonotype counts as medium-sized by frequency. The chain uses TRBV7-2 and TRBJ2-7; there is no DNA to check the TCRdb D call of TRBD2. The V gene's germline CDR1 is SGHTA and CDR2 FQGNSA. The CDR3 is 13 amino acids. CDR3 sequence: CASSLSGSWEQYF.

The chain has TRBV7-9 and TRBJ2-1. The CDR3 consists of 15 residues. The germline V gene has CDR1 SEHNR and CDR2 FQNEAQ (reference sequence). Here the CDR3 reads CASDEVSADYNEQFF.

This rearrangement joins TRBV9 to TRBJ1-2; the TCRdb call, TRBD1, lacks DNA for checking. The CDR3 runs to 13 residues. CDR1 and CDR2 (germline): SGDLS, YYNGEE. The CDR3 protein is CASAGGADYGYTF.

The chain links TRBV15 to TRBJ2-3. This CDR3 has 14 residues. Per the germline V gene, CDR1 is LNHNV and CDR2 is YYDKDF (reference sequence). CDR3 region: CATSRDPTRDTQYF.

CDR3 amino acids: CASSLNGLDTYEQYF. The chain is built from TRBV7-6 and TRBJ2-7. Germline values: CDR1 SGHVS, CDR2 FNYEAQ. The CDR3 contains 15 residues.

V is TRBV5-1 and J is TRBJ2-3; TCRdb's assignment of TRBD2 cannot be checked, as there is no DNA. Germline CDR1 and CDR2: SGHRS and YFSETQ. This CDR3 contains 16 residues. The CDR3 reads CASSSNPSGGPDTQYF.

The genes are TRBV28 and TRBJ2-4; TCRdb designates TRBD1, a call that cannot be tested without DNA. The CDR3 runs 15 residues. The germline gives CDR1 MDHEN, CDR2 SYDVKM. This chain's CDR3 is CASSRQGRPENIQYF.

The chain uses TRBV20-1 and TRBJ2-7; TCRdb's assignment of TRBD2 cannot be checked, as there is no DNA. The CDR3 totals 15 residues. CDR1 and CDR2 from the germline V gene are DFQATT and SNEGSKA (reference sequence). CDR3 sequence: CSARGASLQIYEQYF.

Frequency places this clonotype as medium-sized. V gene TRBV5-1 combines with J gene TRBJ1-1; TCRdb lists TRBD1, though no DNA is available to test this call. CDR1 and CDR2 from the germline V gene are SGHRS and YFSETQ. The CDR3 loop spans 17 amino acids. The CDR3 sequence is CASSLSGTGGHWTEAFF.

The chain carries TRBV6-6 and TRBJ2-5; TCRdb designates TRBD2, a call that cannot be tested without DNA. The germline gives CDR1 MNHNY, CDR2 SVGAGI (reference sequence). CDR3 length equals 17 residues. CDR3 sequence: CASSYPNLAGRQETQYF.

V gene TRBV14 combines with J gene TRBJ2-5. This CDR3 has 13 amino acids. CDR1 is SGHDN and CDR2 is FVKESK in the germline V gene. This chain's CDR3 is CASSSLSGETQYF. The full variable domain, in which reference TRBV14 and TRBJ2-5 provide the parts outside the CDR3, is EAGVTQFPSHSVIEKGQTVTLRCDPISGHDNLYWYRRVMGKEIKFLLHFVKESKQDESGMPNNRFLAERTGGTYSTLKVQPAELEDSGVYFCASSSLSGETQYFGPGTRLLVL.

This chain uses TRBV24-1 with TRBJ2-3; checking the TCRdb D call of TRBD1 is not possible without DNA. CDR3 length: 15 residues. Germline V gene lookup returns CDR1 KGHDR and CDR2 SFDVKD. The CDR3 spells CATSDRRRRDTTQYF.

The CDR3: CASSPAPGNYGYTF. The rearrangement links TRBV9 to TRBJ1-2; TCRdb's D gene call, TRBD1, goes unchecked for lack of DNA. Germline V CDR1 and CDR2: SGDLS, YYNGEE. CDR3 length: 14 residues.